The 25 T cell receptor beta chains listed next were all sequenced from one sample in a study of blood T cell repertoires in COVID-19. Sequenced by immunoSEQ multiplex PCR; TCRdb stores in-frame clones only, minus some. The sample lists roughly 300,000 clones, approximately 85% seen once, with more than 6% in the top ten. Sequencing input: peripheral blood. These receptors all come from a human donor in a cohort sampled during active COVID-19.

On this clone itself: This same CDR3 is encoded by further DNA sequences in the sample. J is TRBJ1-1 and V is TRBV10-3; 7 positions agree with TRBD1. Germline CDR1 is ENHRY and CDR2 is SYGVKD. The CDR3 is 13 amino acids. The V and J ends lost 7 bases and 0 bases, in that order; junction bases with no gene match: 2. The CDR3 nucleotides are TGTGCCATCACCGGACAGGTGAACACTGAAGCTTTCTTT. As protein: CAITGQVNTEAFF.

The rearrangement uses TRBV3-1 (or the pseudogene TRBV3-2) and TRBJ1-4, with a weak D call TRBD1 (6 bases). CDR3 length: 15 amino acids. Germline-derived CDR1 and CDR2 are LGHDT and YNNKEL (reference sequence). V was trimmed by 4 bases and J by 1 base, leaving 10 bases between them. The DNA of the CDR3 is TGTGCCAGCAGCCTCATGACAGGAACTAATGAAAAACTGTTTTTT. It is translated as CASSLMTGTNEKLFF.

The chain combines TRBV30 with TRBJ1-2; D may be TRBD1 (6 bases). The CDR3 totals 14 residues. V was shortened by 6 bases and J by 1 base, with 15 bases between the two germline ends. Germline V gene sequence: CDR1 GTSNPN, CDR2 SVGIG (reference sequence). The CDR3 nucleotides are TGTGCCTGTATGACAGGCGGGTATAACTATGGCTACACCTTC. Its protein is CACMTGGYNYGYTF.

In its sample, this clone was seen a few times. The rearrangement uses TRBV6-1 and TRBJ2-7; tentatively, D is TRBD2 (5 bases). Germline V gene sequence: CDR1 MNHNS, CDR2 SASEGT. CDR3 length equals 12 residues. V lost 3 bases, J lost 3 bases, and 6 bases lay in between. The CDR3 region is CASSDRGYEQYF. The CDR3 DNA is TGTGCCAGCAGTGATCGGGGCTACGAGCAGTACTTC.

The chain carries TRBV19 and TRBJ2-7; 10 bases are a match to TRBD2. V trimming: 4 bases; J trimming: 5 bases; junction bases outside the gene matches: 5. CDR3 size: 14 residues. CDR1 and CDR2 (germline): LNHDA, SQIVND (reference sequence). CDR3 sequence (DNA): TGTGCCAGTAGTAAAAGCGGGGGGGCCAACGAGCAGTACTTC. This gives the protein CASSKSGGANEQYF.

The V call is TRBV7-6, the J call TRBJ2-3; 8 bases agree with TRBD1. J was trimmed by 0 bases and V by 5 bases; bases with no gene match: 13. The CDR3 is 18 amino acids. Germline loops: CDR1 SGHVS, CDR2 FNYEAQ. The CDR3 protein is CASSGLLQGEMSTDTQYF. In DNA form, the CDR3 reads TGTGCCAGCAGCGGACTTTTACAGGGGGAGATGAGCACAGATACGCAGTATTTT. The whole variable domain, filled in from reference TRBV7-6 and TRBJ2-3, reads GAGVSQSPRYKVTKRGQDVALRCDPISGHVSLYWYRQALGQGPEFLTYFNYEAQQDKSGLPNDRFSAERPEGSISTLTIQRTEQRDSAMYRCASSGLLQGEMSTDTQYFGPGTRLTVL.

In this sample, this clone turned up a few times. This chain joins TRBV30 and TRBJ1-2; D gene ambiguous. Per germline, CDR1 GTSNPN and CDR2 SVGIG (reference sequence). This CDR3 has 12 amino acids. V shed 0 bases and J shed 4 bases, with 6 bases lying between them. The chain's CDR3 is CAWSVEFYGYTF. The CDR3 DNA follows: TGTGCCTGGAGTGTGGAGTTCTATGGCTACACCTTC.

The chain has TRBV12-3 or TRBV12-4 and TRBJ1-2; D is possibly TRBD1 (6 bases). This CDR3 is built from 13 residues. Trimming stripped 6 bases from V and 2 bases from J, with 10 bases between. The CDR3 DNA reads as TGTGCCAGCAGGCCCGGACAGAACTATGGCTACACCTTC. It encodes CASRPGQNYGYTF.

This clone was detected once. The gene calls are TRBV5-1 and TRBJ1-1, with a possible D match to TRBD1 (6 bases). This CDR3 region has 14 residues. V was pared by 2 bases and J by 4 bases, with 12 bases between. The germline gives CDR1 SGHRS, CDR2 YFSETQ. CDR3 in DNA: TGCGCCAGCAGCTTTCGACAGGACGGCACTGAAGCTTTCTTT. Translation gives CASSFRQDGTEAFF.

In its sample, this clone was seen once. V usage is TRBV2 and J usage is TRBJ2-1; 8 nucleotides match TRBD2. Germline V CDR1 and CDR2: SNHLY, FYNNEI. The V and J ends lost 6 bases and 7 bases, in that order; junction bases with no gene match: 14. The length of the CDR3 is 16 residues. This CDR3 is CASSVGGAEPMNEQFF. In nucleotides, the CDR3 is TGTGCCAGCAGCGTCGGGGGGGCCGAACCAATGAATGAGCAGTTCTTC.

The chain couples TRBV2 to TRBJ2-1; 7 nucleotides line up with TRBD1. Per the germline V gene, CDR1 is SNHLY and CDR2 is FYNNEI. The CDR3 runs 13 residues. The trim removed 6 bases at V and 6 bases at J, leaving 5 bases unmatched. The chain's CDR3 is CASRKTGINEQFF. In DNA form, the CDR3 reads TGTGCCAGCAGGAAGACAGGGATCAATGAGCAGTTCTTC.

The rearrangement uses TRBV30 and TRBJ1-3, with 9 bases fitting TRBD1. The length of the CDR3 is 18 residues. After removal of 3 bases from V and 2 bases from J, the junction contained 14 bases not matched to a gene. Germline CDR1 is GTSNPN and CDR2 is SVGIG (reference sequence). The CDR3 coding sequence is TGTGCCTGGAGGGCCGACCCGGGACAGGGTAAACCTGGAAACACCATATATTTT. Translation: CAWRADPGQGKPGNTIYF.

This chain uses TRBV7-2 with TRBJ2-1, with 8 positions matching TRBD2. J was trimmed by 6 bases and V by 10 bases; bases with no gene match: 14. CDR3 length: 15 amino acids. Germline CDR1 is SGHTA and CDR2 is FQGNSA. CDR3 region: CATAGGGSHSNEQFF. Here the CDR3 DNA reads TGTGCCACCGCGGGGGGCGGTTCCCACTCCAATGAGCAGTTCTTC.

The CDR3 DNA reads as TGTGCCACCCTGGGACAGGGGGCGAGAAATGAGCAGTTCTTC. This translates into CATLGQGARNEQFF. V is TRBV19 and J is TRBJ2-1; 12 bases are shared with TRBD1. The germline V gene has CDR1 LNHDA and CDR2 SQIVND (reference sequence). This CDR3 is 14 amino acids long. The V segment lost 10 bases and the J segment 7 bases; nucleotides outside the gene matches: 8.

V and J are TRBV5-1 and TRBJ2-5; D might be TRBD1 (5 bases). Between the trimmed V and J ends, which lost 5 bases and 4 bases, there was a span of 15 bases. This CDR3 comprises 14 residues. Germline V gene lookup returns CDR1 SGHRS and CDR2 YFSETQ. CDR3 loop: CASSPRARGETQYF. The CDR3 DNA reads TGCGCCAGCAGTCCACGGGCTAGGGGAGAGACCCAGTACTTC.

In this sample, this clone turned up a few times. The gene calls are TRBV7-9 and TRBJ2-5; the match to TRBD2 covers 11 bases. Germline CDR1 reads SEHNR; CDR2 reads FQNEAQ (reference sequence). V gave up 6 bases and J gave up 4 bases; unmatched junction bases: 7. The CDR3 totals 15 residues. CDR3 loop: CASRFTSGGSETQYF. The CDR3 DNA sequence: TGTGCCAGCAGGTTCACTAGCGGGGGTTCAGAGACCCAGTACTTC.

The chain recombines TRBV7-8 with TRBJ1-2, with D perhaps matching TRBD1 (5 bases). CDR1 and CDR2 from the germline V gene are SGHVS and FQNEAQ. There are 15 residues in the CDR3. The ends were cut back, 2 bases at V and 7 bases at J, with 17 bases in the middle. The CDR3 sequence is CASSLTSGAGSGYTF. CDR3 nucleotide sequence: TGTGCCAGCAGCTTAACTAGCGGGGCAGGCTCTGGCTACACCTTC.

This rearrangement joins TRBV18 to TRBJ2-4; TRBD1 is a possible D gene (5 bases). Trimming took 5 bases from V and 11 from J, leaving 10 bases between them. The CDR3 consists of 11 residues. Germline V gives CDR1 KGHSH, CDR2 LQKENI. In nucleotides, the CDR3 is TGTGCCAGCTCATTGCAGGGATTTCAGTACTTC. Residues: CASSLQGFQYF.

CDR3 DNA: TGTGCCAGCAGCCCTACGACTCAAGAGACCCAGTACTTC. Translation gives CASSPTTQETQYF. The V call is TRBV6-2 or TRBV6-3, the J call TRBJ2-5; D remains unclear. The CDR3 is 13 amino acids. V was cut by 6 bases and J by 2 bases, with 10 bases left in between. Germline V gives CDR1 MNHEY, CDR2 SVGEGT.

The gene calls are TRBV5-5 and TRBJ1-1, with no clear D. The length of the CDR3 is 12 residues. V shed 5 bases and J shed 1 base, with 6 bases lying between them. Germline V CDR1 and CDR2: SGHKS, YYEKEE (reference sequence). The CDR3 spells CASRSRNTEAFF. The CDR3 DNA reads as TGTGCCAGCAGGTCCAGGAACACTGAAGCTTTCTTT.

The chain links TRBV25-1 to TRBJ2-1; D is unresolved. The germline V gene encodes CDR1 MGHDK and CDR2 SYGVNS. This CDR3 comprises 14 residues. V was cut by 4 bases and J by 6 bases, with 13 bases left in between. The CDR3 nucleotides read TGTGCCAGCAGTGGTACCACAAATCGCAATGAGCAGTTCTTC. Protein product: CASSGTTNRNEQFF.

This chain links TRBV9 with TRBJ1-1; 9 bases map to TRBD1. Germline CDR1 reads SGDLS; CDR2 reads YYNGEE. The CDR3 spans 17 residues. V was pared by 3 bases and J by 0 bases, with 9 bases of the junction left unmatched. CDR3 sequence reads: CASSEFPGQGLNTEAFF. In nucleotides, the CDR3 is TGTGCCAGCAGCGAGTTCCCGGGACAGGGATTGAACACTGAAGCTTTCTTT.

This clone was seen only once. The chain employs TRBV18 and TRBJ2-1, with 10 bases fitting TRBD2. V dropped 1 base and J dropped 6; count of bases not matched to a gene: 6. Germline CDR1 is KGHSH and CDR2 is LQKENI. The CDR3 runs to 16 residues. The DNA of the CDR3 is TGTGCCAGCTCACCACTTTTGAGCGGGGGGGCCAATGAGCAGTTCTTC. It translates to CASSPLLSGGANEQFF.

V usage is TRBV4-2 and J usage is TRBJ2-2; TRBD2 matches 9 bases. CDR1 and CDR2 from the germline V gene are LGHNA and YNFKEQ. This CDR3 spans 18 amino acids. V gave up 0 bases and J gave up 0 bases; unmatched junction bases: 5. The DNA of the CDR3 is TGTGCCAGCAGCCAAGATGGTAGCGGGGGCCCGAACACCGGGGAGCTGTTTTTT. Protein product: CASSQDGSGGPNTGELFF.

This sequence joins TRBV6-4 and TRBJ2-2; 8 nucleotides agree with TRBD1. The J segment lost 7 bases and the V segment lost 5 bases, leaving 9 bases of the junction unmatched. Germline CDR1 reads MRHNA; CDR2 reads SNTAGT. CDR3 length equals 15 residues. CDR3 nucleotides: TGTGCCAGCAGTCCCCAGGGGGCTCAGTACGGGGAGCTGTTTTTT. It translates to CASSPQGAQYGELFF.